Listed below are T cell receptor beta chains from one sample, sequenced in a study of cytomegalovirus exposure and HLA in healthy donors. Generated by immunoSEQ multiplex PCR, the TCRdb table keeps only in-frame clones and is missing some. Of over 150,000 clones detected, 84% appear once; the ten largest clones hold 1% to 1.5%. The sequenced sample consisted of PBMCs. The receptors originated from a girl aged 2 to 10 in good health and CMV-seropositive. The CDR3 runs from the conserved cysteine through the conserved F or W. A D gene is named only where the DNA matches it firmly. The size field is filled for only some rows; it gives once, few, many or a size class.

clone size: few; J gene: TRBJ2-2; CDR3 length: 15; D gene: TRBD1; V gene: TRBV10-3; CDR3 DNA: TGTGCCATCCTAAGCGGGACAGGGATGGCCGGGGAGCTGTTTTTT; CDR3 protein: CAILSGTGMAGELFF
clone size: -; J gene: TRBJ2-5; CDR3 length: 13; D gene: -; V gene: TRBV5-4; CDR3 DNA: TGTGCCAGCAGCCCCCCTGAGGAAGAGACCCAGTACTTC; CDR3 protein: CASSPPEEETQYF
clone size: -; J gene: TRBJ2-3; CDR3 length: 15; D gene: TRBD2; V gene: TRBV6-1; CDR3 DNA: TGTGCCAGCATAATCGGGACTAGTGATGCAGATACGCAGTATTTT; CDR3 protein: CASIIGTSDADTQYF
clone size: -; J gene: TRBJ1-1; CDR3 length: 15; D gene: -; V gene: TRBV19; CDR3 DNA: TGTGCCAGTAGTATGATAAAAGGGCAGGGGAGTGAAGCTTTCTTT; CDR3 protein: CASSMIKGQGSEAFF
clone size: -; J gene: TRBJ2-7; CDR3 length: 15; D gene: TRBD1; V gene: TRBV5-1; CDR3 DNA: TGCGCCAGCAGCTCAACCGGGACAGGGGGCGACGAGCAGTACTTC; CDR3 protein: CASSSTGTGGDEQYF
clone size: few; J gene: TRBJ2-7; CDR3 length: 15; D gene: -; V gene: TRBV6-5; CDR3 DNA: TGTGCCAGCAGTTACGAGAGGCTGCATCTCTACGAGCAGTACTTC; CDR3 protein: CASSYERLHLYEQYF
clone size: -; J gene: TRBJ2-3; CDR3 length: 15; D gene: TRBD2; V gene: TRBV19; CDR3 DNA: TGTGCCAGTGAGACTAGCGGGGGGGCAACAGATACGCAGTATTTT; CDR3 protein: CASETSGGATDTQYF
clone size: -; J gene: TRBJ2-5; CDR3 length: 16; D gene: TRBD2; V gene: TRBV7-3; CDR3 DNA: TGTTCCAGCAGCTTAAACGGCATTCTAGCGGAAGAGACCCAGTACTTC; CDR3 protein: CSSSLNGILAEETQYF
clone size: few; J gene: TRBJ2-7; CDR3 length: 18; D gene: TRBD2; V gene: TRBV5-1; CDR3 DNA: TGCGCCAGCAGCGCTGGGACTAGCGGAAGCCTTTACTCCTACGAGCAGTACTTC; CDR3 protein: CASSAGTSGSLYSYEQYF
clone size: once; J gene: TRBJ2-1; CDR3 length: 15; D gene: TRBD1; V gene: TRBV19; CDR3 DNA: TGTGCCAGTAGTACAGGGGGCGTAATCGGCAATGAGCAGTTCTTC; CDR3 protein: CASSTGGVIGNEQFF
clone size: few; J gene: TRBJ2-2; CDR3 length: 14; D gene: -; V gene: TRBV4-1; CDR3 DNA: TGCGCCAGCAGCCAAGACGGACAGACCGGGGAGCTGTTTTTT; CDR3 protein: CASSQDGQTGELFF
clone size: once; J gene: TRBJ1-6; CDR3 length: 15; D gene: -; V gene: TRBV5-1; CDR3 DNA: TGCGCCAGCAGCTTGGTAGGGGACATTAATTCACCCCTCCACTTT; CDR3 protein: CASSLVGDINSPLHF
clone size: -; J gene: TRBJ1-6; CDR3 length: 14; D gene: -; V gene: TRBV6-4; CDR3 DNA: TGTGCCAGCAGTGCTGGAGGGCGGAATTCACCCCTCCACTTT; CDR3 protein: CASSAGGRNSPLHF
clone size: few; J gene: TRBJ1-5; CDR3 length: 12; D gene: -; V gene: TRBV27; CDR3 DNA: TGTGCCAGCAGTTTCTTCAATCAGCCCCAGCATTTT; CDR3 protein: CASSFFNQPQHF
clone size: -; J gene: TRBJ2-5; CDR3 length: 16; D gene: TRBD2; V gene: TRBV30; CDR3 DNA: TGTGCCTGGAGTAAGCTAGCGGGAGGACAACAAGAGACCCAGTACTTC; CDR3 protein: CAWSKLAGGQQETQYF
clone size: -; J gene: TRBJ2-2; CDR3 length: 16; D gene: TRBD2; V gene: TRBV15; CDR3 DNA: TGTGCCACCAGCACACGGCGGGGGTCTTTAGGAGGGGAGCTGTTTTTT; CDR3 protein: CATSTRRGSLGGELFF
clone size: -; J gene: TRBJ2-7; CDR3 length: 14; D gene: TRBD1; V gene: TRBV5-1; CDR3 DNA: TGCGCCAGCAGCTTGGGGACAGGGGGCTACGAGCAGTACTTC; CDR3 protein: CASSLGTGGYEQYF
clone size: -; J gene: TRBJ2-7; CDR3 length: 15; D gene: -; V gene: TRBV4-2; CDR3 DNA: TGTGCCAGCAGCCATGTTACGGACTCCTCCTACGAGCAGTACTTC; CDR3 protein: CASSHVTDSSYEQYF
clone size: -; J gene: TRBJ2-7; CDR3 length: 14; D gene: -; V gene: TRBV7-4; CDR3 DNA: TGTGCCAGCAGCTGCGAGGGGACATCCTACGAGCAGTACTTC; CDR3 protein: CASSCEGTSYEQYF
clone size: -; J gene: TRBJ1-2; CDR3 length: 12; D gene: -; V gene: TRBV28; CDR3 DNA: TGTGCCAGCAGTTCGGACCGACAGGACTACACCTTC; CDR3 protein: CASSSDRQDYTF
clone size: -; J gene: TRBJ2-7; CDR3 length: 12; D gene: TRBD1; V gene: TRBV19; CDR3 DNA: TGTGCCAGTAAAGGAGACAGGGATAAGCAGTACTTC; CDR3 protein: CASKGDRDKQYF
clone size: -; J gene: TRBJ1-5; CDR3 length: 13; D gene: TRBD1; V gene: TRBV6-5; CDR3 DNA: TGTGCCACCTCGGGACAGGGCCCTCAGCCCCAGCATTTT; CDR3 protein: CATSGQGPQPQHF
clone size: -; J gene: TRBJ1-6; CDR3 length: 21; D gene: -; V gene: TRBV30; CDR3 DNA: TGTGCCTGGAGGGACACGACACTTACAGTACGAATGCGGAGTCATAATTCACCCCTCCACTTT; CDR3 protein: CAWRDTTLTVRMRSHNSPLHF
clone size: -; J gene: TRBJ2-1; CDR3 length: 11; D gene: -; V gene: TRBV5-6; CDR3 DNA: TGTGCCAGCAGCTTCTTAAATGAGCAGTTCTTC; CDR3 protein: CASSFLNEQFF
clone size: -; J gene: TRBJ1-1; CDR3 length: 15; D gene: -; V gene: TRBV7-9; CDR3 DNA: TGTGCCAGCAGAGGACAGACCTCCTTGAACACTGAAGCTTTCTTT; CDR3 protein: CASRGQTSLNTEAFF
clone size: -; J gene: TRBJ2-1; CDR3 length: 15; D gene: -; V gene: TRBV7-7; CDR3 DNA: TGTGCCAGCAGCTTGGGTCTCGGGGGGCCCAATGAGCAGTTCTTC; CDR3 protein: CASSLGLGGPNEQFF
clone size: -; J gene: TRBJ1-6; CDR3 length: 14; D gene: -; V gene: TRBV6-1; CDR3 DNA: TGTGCCAGCAGGGTTAGGAGGGTTGGGTCACCCCTCCACTTT; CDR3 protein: CASRVRRVGSPLHF
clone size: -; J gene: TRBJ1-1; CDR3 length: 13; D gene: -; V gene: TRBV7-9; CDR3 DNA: TGTGCCAGCAGCTTAGTTAGAGGGGGTGAAGCTTTCTTT; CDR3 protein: CASSLVRGGEAFF
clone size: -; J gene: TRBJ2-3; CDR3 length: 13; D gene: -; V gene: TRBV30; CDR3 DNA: TGTGCCTGGAGTGTTGGAGGGACAGATACGCAGTATTTT; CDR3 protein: CAWSVGGTDTQYF
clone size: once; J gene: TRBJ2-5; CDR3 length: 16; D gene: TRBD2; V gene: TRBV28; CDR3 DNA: TGTGCCAGCAGTTTACCGGTAGCGGGCCTCCAAGAGACCCAGTACTTC; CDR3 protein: CASSLPVAGLQETQYF
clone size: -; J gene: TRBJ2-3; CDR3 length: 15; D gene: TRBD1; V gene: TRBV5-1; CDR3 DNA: TGCGCCAGCAGCTTACCAGGGGGTAGGACAGATACGCAGTATTTT; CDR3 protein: CASSLPGGRTDTQYF
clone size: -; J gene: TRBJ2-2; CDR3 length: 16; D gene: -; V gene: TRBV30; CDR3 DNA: TGTGCCTGGAGTGTAGCCCCGCCCCCGAACACCGGGGAGCTGTTTTTT; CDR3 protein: CAWSVAPPPNTGELFF
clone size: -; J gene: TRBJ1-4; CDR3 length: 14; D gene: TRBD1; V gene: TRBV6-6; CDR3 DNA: TGTGCCAGCAGCATAGTCAGGGGGAATGAAAAACTGTTTTTT; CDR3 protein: CASSIVRGNEKLFF
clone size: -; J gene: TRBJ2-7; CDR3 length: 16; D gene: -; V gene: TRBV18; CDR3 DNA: TGTGCCAGCTCTGGTGCGCGATCTGTCCGCTCCTACGAGCAGTACTTC; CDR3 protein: CASSGARSVRSYEQYF
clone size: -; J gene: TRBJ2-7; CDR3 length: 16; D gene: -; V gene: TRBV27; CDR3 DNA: TGTGCCAGCAGTTTATTCGTGACAGAGAGCTCCTACGAGCAGTACTTC; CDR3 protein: CASSLFVTESSYEQYF
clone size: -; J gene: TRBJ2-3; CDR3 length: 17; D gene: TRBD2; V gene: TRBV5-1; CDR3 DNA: TGCGCCAGCAGCCGTTTTGGGACTAGCGGAAGCACAGATACGCAGTATTTT; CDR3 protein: CASSRFGTSGSTDTQYF
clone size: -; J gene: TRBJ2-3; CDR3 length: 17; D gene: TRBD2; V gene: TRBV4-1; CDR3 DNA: TGCGCCAGCAGCCAAGATAAGGGGACTAGCATAGGAGATACGCAGTATTTT; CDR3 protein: CASSQDKGTSIGDTQYF